This T cell receptor (beta chain) was obtained from a study of blood T cell repertoires in COVID-19. Study at large: From the United States, Italy and Spain came samples of acute and convalescent COVID-19.

The assay was immunoSEQ multiplex PCR, and TCRdb's table has in-frame clones only and misses some. This table holds roughly 77,000 clones, roughly 80% found once. Those enrolled in Seattle joined during active infection and were followed longitudinally afterward. Trimming removed 4 bases from V and 4 bases from J; junction bases left unmatched: 8. CDR3 length equals 16 residues. Germline loops: CDR1 WNHNN, CDR2 SYGVQD (reference sequence). This TCR came from a man aged 60-69 years with COVID-19, enrolled during active disease. The sample taken for sequencing was peripheral blood. The J gene is TRBJ2-1, the V gene TRBV10-1; 9 bases align to TRBD2. The CDR3 sequence: CASSGVAGERYNEQFF. In nucleotides, the CDR3 is TGCGCCAGCAGTGGGGTAGCGGGAGAAAGATACAATGAGCAGTTCTTC.